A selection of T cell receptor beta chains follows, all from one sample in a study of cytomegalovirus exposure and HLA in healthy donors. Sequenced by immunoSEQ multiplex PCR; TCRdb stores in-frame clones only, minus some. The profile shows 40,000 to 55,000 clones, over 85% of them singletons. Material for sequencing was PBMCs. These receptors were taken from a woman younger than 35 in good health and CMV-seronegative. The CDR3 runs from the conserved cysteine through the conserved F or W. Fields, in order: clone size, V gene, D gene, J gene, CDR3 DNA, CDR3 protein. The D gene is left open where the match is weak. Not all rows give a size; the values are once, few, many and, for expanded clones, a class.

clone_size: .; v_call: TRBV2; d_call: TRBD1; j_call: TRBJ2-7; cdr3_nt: TGTGCCAGCAGGTCCCGGGACAGGGGGTACGAGCAGTACTTC; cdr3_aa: CASRSRDRGYEQYF
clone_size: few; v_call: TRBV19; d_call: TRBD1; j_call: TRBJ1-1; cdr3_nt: TGTGCCAGTAGTTTTAGACAGGGGGCCACTGAAGCTTTCTTT; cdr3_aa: CASSFRQGATEAFF
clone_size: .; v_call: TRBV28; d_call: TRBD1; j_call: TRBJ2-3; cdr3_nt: TGTGCCAGCGGAACCGAACAGGGGACAGATACGCAGTATTTT; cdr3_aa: CASGTEQGTDTQYF
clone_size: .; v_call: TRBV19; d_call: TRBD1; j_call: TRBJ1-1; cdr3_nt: TGTGCCAGTAGGACAGGGGGGAACACTGAAGCTTTCTTT; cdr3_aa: CASRTGGNTEAFF
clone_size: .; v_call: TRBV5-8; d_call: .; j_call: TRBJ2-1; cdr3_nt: TGTGCCAGCAGCTTGCGGGATGAGCAGTTCTTC; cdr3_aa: CASSLRDEQFF
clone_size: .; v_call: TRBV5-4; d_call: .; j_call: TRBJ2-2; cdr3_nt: TGTGCCAGCAGCTTGGAGCTCGAAGCGATCGGGGAGCTGTTTTTT; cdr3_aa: CASSLELEAIGELFF
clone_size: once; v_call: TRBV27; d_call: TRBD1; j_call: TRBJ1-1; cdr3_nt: TGTGCCAGCAGTTTAAGCGGGACAGGGGTGACGAACACTGAAGCTTTCTTT; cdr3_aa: CASSLSGTGVTNTEAFF
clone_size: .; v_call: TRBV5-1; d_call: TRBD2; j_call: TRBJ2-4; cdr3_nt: TGCGCCAGCAGCTTGGTGGGGGGGGAAAACATTCAGTACTTC; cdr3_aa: CASSLVGGENIQYF
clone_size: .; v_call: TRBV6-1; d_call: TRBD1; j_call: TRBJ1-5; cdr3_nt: TGTGCCAGCAGTGAAGCTGCGGGACAGACCATATTTTATAGCAATCAGCCCCAGCATTTT; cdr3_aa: CASSEAAGQTIFYSNQPQHF
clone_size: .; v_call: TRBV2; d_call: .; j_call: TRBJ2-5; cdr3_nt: TGTGCCAGGTCTGGCGGGCAGCAAGAGACCCAGTACTTC; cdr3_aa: CARSGGQQETQYF
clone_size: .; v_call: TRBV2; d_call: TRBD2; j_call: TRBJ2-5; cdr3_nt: TGTGCCAGCGGTAGCGGGGGGCAAGAGACCCAGTACTTC; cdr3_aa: CASGSGGQETQYF
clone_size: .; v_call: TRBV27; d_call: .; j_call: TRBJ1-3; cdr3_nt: TGTGCCAGCAGTTTCCAGGGCCCCCCTTCTGGAAACACCATATATTTT; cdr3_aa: CASSFQGPPSGNTIYF
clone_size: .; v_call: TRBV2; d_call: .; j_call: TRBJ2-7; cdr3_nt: TGTGCCAGCAGTGAAGGAGTCCGGGAGCTGAACTCGGGCGAGCAGTACTTC; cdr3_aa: CASSEGVRELNSGEQYF
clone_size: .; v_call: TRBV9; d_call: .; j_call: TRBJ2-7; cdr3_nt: TGTGCCAGCAGCGCCGGGACAAATACCTACGAGCAGTACTTC; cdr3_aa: CASSAGTNTYEQYF
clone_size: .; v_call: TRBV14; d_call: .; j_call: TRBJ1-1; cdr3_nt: TGTGCCAGCAGCCAAGATTTGCGGGACGAGTTTGAAGCTTTCTTT; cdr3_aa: CASSQDLRDEFEAFF
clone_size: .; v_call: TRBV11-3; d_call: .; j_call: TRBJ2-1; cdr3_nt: TGTGCCAGCAGCCTTCAGTTTCAAGGGGGTGTTGAGCAGTTCTTC; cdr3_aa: CASSLQFQGGVEQFF
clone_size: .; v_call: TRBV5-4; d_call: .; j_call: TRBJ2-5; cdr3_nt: TGTGCCAGCAGCCCACAGGGCGGACGTGAGACCCAGTACTTC; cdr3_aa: CASSPQGGRETQYF
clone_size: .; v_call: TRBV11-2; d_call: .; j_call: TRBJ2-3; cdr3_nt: TGTGCCAGCAGCTCTTTCCCAGATACGCAGTATTTT; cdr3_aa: CASSSFPDTQYF
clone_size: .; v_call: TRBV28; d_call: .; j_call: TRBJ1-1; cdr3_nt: TGTGCCACCAGGACATTACTGAACACTGAAGCTTTCTTT; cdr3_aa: CATRTLLNTEAFF
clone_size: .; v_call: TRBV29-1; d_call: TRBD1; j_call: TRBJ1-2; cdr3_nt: TGCAGCGTTGAGACAGGGGACTATGGCTACACCTTC; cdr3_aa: CSVETGDYGYTF
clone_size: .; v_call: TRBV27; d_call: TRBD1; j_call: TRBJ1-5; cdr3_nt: TGTGCCAGCAGCCTGACAGGGTATCAGCCCCAGCATTTT; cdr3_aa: CASSLTGYQPQHF
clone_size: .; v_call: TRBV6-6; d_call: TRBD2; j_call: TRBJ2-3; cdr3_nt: TGTGCCAGCGAAGCGGGGGGGCGAGATACGCAGTATTTT; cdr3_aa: CASEAGGRDTQYF
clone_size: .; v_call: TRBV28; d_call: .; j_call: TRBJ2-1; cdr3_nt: TGTGCCAGCAGTTCCCCAGGGGCGGGGGAAAATGAGCAGTTCTTC; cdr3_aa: CASSSPGAGENEQFF
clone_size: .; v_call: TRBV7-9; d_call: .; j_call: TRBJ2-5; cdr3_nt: TGTGCCAGCAGCATCACAGGGCAAGAGACCCAGTACTTC; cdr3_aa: CASSITGQETQYF
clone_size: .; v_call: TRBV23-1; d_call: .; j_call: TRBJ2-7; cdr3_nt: TGCGCCAGCAGTCAAGGGACAGAGCAGTACTTC; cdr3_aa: CASSQGTEQYF
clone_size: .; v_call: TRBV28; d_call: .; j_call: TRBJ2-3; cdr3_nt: TGTGCCAGCAGTCTCCAGGGAGGATTCACAGATACGCAGTATTTT; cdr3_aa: CASSLQGGFTDTQYF
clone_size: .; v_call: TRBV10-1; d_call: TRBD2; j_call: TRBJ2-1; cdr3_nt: TGCGCCAGCAGTGAGGGCGGGGGCTACAATGAGCAGTTCTTC; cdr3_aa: CASSEGGGYNEQFF
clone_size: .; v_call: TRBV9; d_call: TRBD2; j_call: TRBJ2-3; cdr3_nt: TGTGCCAGCAGCGTACTAGCGGCCAGCACAGATACGCAGTATTTT; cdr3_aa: CASSVLAASTDTQYF
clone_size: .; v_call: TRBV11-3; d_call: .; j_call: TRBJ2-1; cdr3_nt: TGTGCCAGCAGCTCTAACTCGAGGAGGAGCGATGAGCAGTTCTTC; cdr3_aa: CASSSNSRRSDEQFF
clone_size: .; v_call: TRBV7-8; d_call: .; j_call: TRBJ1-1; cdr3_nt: TGTGCCAGCAGCCGGACAGCCGAGTTTCTAGCTTTCTTT; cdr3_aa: CASSRTAEFLAFF
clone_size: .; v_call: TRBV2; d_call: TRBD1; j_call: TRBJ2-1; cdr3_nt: TGTGCCAGCAGTGAAACGTCAGGGGGTTACAATGAGCAGTTCTTC; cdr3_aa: CASSETSGGYNEQFF
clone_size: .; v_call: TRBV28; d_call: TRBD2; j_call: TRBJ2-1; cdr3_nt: TGTGCCAGCAGTTTTGAGGCGGGAGTGGGCGGGAGTGACAATGAGCAGTTCTTC; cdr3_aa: CASSFEAGVGGSDNEQFF
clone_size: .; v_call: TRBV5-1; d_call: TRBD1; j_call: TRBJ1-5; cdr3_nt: TGCGCCAGCAGCTTATCGGGACAGAGTAATCAGCCCCAGCATTTT; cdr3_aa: CASSLSGQSNQPQHF
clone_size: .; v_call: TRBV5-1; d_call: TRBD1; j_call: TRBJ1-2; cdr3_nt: TGCGCCAGCAGCAATGGACAGGGCGGCTATGGCTACACCTTC; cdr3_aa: CASSNGQGGYGYTF
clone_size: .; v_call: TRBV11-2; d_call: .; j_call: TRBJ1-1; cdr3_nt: TGTGCCAGCAGCTTAGACCGGGGAACTGAAGCTTTCTTT; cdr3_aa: CASSLDRGTEAFF
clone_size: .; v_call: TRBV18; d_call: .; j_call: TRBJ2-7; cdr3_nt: TGTGCCAGCTCACCAGGGGGGTCCTACGAGCAGTACTTC; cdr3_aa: CASSPGGSYEQYF
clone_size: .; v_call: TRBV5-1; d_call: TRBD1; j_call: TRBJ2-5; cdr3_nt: TGCGCCAGCAGCTCCGTTGGGACAGGGCTACCAGAGACCCAGTACTTC; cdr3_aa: CASSSVGTGLPETQYF
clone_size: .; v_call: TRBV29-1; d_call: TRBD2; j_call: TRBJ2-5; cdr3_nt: TGCAGCGTTGAACGTTCGCGGGGTAGCGGGGGGCAAGAGACCCAGTACTTC; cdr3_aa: CSVERSRGSGGQETQYF
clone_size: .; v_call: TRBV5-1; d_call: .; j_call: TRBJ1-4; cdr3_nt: TGCGCCAGCAGCTTGGGTCCGGGGGGGGCAACTAATGAAAAACTGTTTTTT; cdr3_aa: CASSLGPGGATNEKLFF
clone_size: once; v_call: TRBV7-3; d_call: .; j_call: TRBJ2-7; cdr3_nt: TGTGCCAGCAGCGCCGGGGACTTAGGCGAGCAGTACTTC; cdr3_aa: CASSAGDLGEQYF
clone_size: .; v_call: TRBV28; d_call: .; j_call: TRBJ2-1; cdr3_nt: TGTGCCAGCAGTGCCACCGGACAGAGAGGGGAGCAGTTCTTC; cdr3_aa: CASSATGQRGEQFF
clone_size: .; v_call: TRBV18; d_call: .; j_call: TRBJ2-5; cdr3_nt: TGTGCCAGCTCACCACGGGCCCAAGAGACCCAGTACTTC; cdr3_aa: CASSPRAQETQYF
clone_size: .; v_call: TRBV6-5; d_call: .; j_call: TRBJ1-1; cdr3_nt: TGTGCCAGCAGTTCCCTACCCAACACTGAAGCTTTCTTT; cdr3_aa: CASSSLPNTEAFF
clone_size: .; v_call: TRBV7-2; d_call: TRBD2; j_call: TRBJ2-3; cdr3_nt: TGTGCCAGCAGCTCTCGGGGGGAAACAGATACGCAGTATTTT; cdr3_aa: CASSSRGETDTQYF
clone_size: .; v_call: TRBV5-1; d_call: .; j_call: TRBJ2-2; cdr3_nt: TGCGCCAGCAGCCTCCAGCTGGGGGGTACCGGGGAGCTGTTTTTT; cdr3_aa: CASSLQLGGTGELFF
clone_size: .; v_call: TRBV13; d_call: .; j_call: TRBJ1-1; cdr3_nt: TGTGCCAGCAGCTCCCCCCGCCAGGGGATCGACACTGAAGCTTTCTTT; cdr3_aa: CASSSPRQGIDTEAFF
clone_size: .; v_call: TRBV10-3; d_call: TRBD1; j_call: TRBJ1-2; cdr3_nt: TGTGCCATCAGTGAGTCGGGGGACAGCTCCTCTGGCTACACCTTC; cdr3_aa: CAISESGDSSSGYTF
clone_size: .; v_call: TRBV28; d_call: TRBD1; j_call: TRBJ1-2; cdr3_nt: TGTGCCAGCAGTTTAACAGGGGGGAGGGGCTATGGCTACACCTTC; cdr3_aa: CASSLTGGRGYGYTF
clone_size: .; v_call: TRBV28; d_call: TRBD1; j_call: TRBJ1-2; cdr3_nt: TGTGCCAGCAGTCTACAGGGGAGGCATGGCTACACCTTC; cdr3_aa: CASSLQGRHGYTF
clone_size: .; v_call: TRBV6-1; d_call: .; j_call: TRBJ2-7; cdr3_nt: TGTGCCAGCAGTGAAGCCCCTACAGGGAAGCACTACGAGCAGTACTTC; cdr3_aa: CASSEAPTGKHYEQYF
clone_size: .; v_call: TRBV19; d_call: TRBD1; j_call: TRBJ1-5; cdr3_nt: TGTGCCAGTAGTAAGTCCCGGGACAGGGTATGGGGGAATCAGCCCCAGCATTTT; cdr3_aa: CASSKSRDRVWGNQPQHF
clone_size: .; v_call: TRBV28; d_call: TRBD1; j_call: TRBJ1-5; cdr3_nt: TGTGCCAGCAACCCCGACAGGGCTGGCAATCAGCCCCAGCATTTT; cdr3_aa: CASNPDRAGNQPQHF
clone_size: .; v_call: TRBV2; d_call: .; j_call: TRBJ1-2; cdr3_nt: TGTGCCAGCAGCTCGGACAGAGACTATGGCTACACCTTC; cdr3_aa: CASSSDRDYGYTF
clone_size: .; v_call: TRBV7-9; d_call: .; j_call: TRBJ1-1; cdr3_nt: TGTGCCAGCAGCTCCGGGACACTGAACACTGAAGCTTTCTTT; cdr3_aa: CASSSGTLNTEAFF
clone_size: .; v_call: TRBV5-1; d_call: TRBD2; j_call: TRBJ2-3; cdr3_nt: TGCGCCAGCAGCTTGCTTCGTCTTAGCGGGGCTAGCACAGATACGCAGTATTTT; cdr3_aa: CASSLLRLSGASTDTQYF
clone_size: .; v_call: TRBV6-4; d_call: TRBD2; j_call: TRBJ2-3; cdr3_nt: TGTGCCAGCAGTACTAGCGGGGGGGCAGATACGCAGTATTTT; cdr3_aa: CASSTSGGADTQYF
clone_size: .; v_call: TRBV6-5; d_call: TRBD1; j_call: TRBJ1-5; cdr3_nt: TGTGCCAGCAGGTCCGGACAGGGGAACCAGCCCCAGCATTTT; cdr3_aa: CASRSGQGNQPQHF
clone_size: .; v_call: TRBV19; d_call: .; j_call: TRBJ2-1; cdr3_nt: TGTGCCAGTAGTGGTACAGGCTCCTACAATGAGCAGTTCTTC; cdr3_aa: CASSGTGSYNEQFF
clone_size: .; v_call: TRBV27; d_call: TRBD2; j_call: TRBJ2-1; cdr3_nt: TGTGCCAGCAGTTCCGAACTAGCGGGAGTTGGTCAAGAGCAGTTCTTC; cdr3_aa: CASSSELAGVGQEQFF